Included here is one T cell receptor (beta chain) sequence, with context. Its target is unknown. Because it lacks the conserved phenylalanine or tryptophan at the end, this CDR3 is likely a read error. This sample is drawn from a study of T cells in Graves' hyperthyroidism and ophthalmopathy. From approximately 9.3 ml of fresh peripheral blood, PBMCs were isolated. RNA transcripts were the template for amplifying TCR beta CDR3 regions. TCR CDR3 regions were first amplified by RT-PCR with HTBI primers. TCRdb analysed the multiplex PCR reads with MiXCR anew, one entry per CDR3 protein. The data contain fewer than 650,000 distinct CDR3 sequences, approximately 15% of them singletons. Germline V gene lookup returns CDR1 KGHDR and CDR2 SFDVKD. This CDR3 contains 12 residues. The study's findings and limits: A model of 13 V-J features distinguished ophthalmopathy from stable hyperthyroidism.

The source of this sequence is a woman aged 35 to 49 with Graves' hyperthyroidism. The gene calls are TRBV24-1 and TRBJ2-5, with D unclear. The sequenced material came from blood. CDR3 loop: CATSDLQEAQYS. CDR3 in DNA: TGTGCCACCAGTGATCTACAAGAGGCCCAGTACTCC.